This passage covers 23 T cell receptor beta chains from one sample sequenced in a study of glioma-infiltrating T cells. Using RNA template, CDR3s of TCR alpha and beta were amplified with iRepertoire arm-PCR. Via MiXCR, TCRdb re-called the multiplex PCR reads, giving one row per CDR3 protein. The repertoire holds 95,000 to 110,000 distinct CDR3 sequences, under 30% seen once, with approximately 43% in the top ten. The sample was glioma tissue, nonneoplastic brain tissue, or PBMCs (not recorded which). The source is a human donor with low-grade glioma or glioblastoma, undergoing nonglioma brain surgery, or in good health (not recorded which).

There are a few counts of this clonotype. This chain uses TRBV5-1 with TRBJ1-2; D gene uncertain. The CDR3 length is 14 residues. CDR1 and CDR2 (germline): SGHRS, YFSETQ. The V gene lost 1 base and the J gene lost 3 bases, with 10 bases spanning the gap. CDR3 nucleotides: TGCGCCAGCAGCTTGTCCTACAATGACTATGGCTACACCTTC. Protein sequence: CASSLSYNDYGYTF.

This clonotype has a count of ten or more. This chain connects TRBV6-1 to TRBJ2-3, with TRBD2 matching 8 bases. This CDR3 is built from 16 residues. The J segment lost 2 bases and the V segment lost 7 bases, leaving 11 bases of the junction unmatched. Germline-derived CDR1 and CDR2 are MNHNS and SASEGT. The DNA of the CDR3 is TGTGCCAGCATCCGAACCGGGACTAGGGACACAGATACGCAGTATTTT. Translation: CASIRTGTRDTDTQYF.

Worth noting for this clonotype: A much larger clone differs from this one at a single base, so this may be a read error. The gene calls are TRBV2 and TRBJ1-1, with D perhaps matching TRBD1 (5 bases). CDR3 length: 16 residues. Germline CDR1 SNHLY, CDR2 FYNNEI. DNA for the CDR3: TGTGCCAGCAGTGCCCGGACCGGGACCGTGAACACTGAAGCTCTCTTT. Encoded protein: CASSARTGTVNTEALF.

Points on this clonotype: This may arise from a read error, as a much more abundant clone is one base away. The V call is TRBV18, the J call TRBJ2-5; D ambiguous. The V gene's germline CDR1 is KGHSH and CDR2 LQKENI. The CDR3 runs to 15 residues. The CDR3 spells CARSPIFSYQETQYF. DNA of the CDR3: TGTGCCAGATCACCAATTTTCAGCTACCAAGAGACCCAGTACTTC.

The chain recombines TRBV27 with TRBJ2-4; 10 bases agree with TRBD1. The J segment lost 8 bases and the V segment lost 7 bases, leaving 11 bases of the junction unmatched. This CDR3 has 15 amino acids. The germline V gene encodes CDR1 MNHEY and CDR2 SMNVEV (reference sequence). The chain's CDR3 is CASIAGTGVRDIQYF. Here the CDR3 DNA reads TGTGCCAGCATTGCCGGGACAGGGGTGAGGGACATTCAGTACTTC.

This clonotype was seen repeatedly, ten times or more. V and J are TRBV6-1 and TRBJ2-7; D is perhaps TRBD2 (6 bases). Trimming left V 8 bases short and J 1 base short, with 15 bases between. Per the germline V gene, CDR1 is MNHNS and CDR2 is SASEGT. This CDR3 has 14 amino acids. The CDR3 is CASGQPGESYEQYF. DNA for the CDR3: TGTGCCAGCGGCCAACCGGGGGAATCCTACGAGCAGTACTTC.

Regarding this clonotype: A much bigger clone sits one base away, suggesting this may be a read error. The CDR3 carries no conserved terminal phenylalanine or tryptophan, so it likely arises from a read error. The chain recombines TRBV28 with TRBJ1-2; D not certain. Germline V lookup: CDR1 MDHEN, CDR2 SYDVKM. There are 15 residues in the CDR3. V lost 3 bases, J lost 6 bases, and 17 bases lay in between. The CDR3 region is CASSLGGEGLNGYTL. CDR3 DNA: TGTGCCAGCAGTTTGGGCGGAGAAGGGTTGAATGGCTACACCTTA.

This clonotype was seen only once. One end of the junction does not line up with germline, which may come from a read error. CDR3 DNA sequence: TGTGCCTGCAGCTACGAAAGGGCGCGCTACGCCTTC. Translating it yields CACSYERARYAF. The chain links TRBV5-4 to TRBJ1-2; D ambiguous. Per germline, CDR1 SGHNT and CDR2 YYREEE (reference sequence). The CDR3 consists of 12 residues.

This clonotype has a count of ten or more. The V gene is TRBV20-1, the J gene TRBJ2-4, with D possibly being TRBD2 (6 bases). V was trimmed by 3 bases and J by 8 bases, leaving 17 bases between them. This CDR3 is 14 amino acids long. Germline loops: CDR1 DFQATT, CDR2 SNEGSKA (reference sequence). The CDR3 DNA reads TGCAGTGCTAGGGGCCCGGGGGTGGTGGACATTCAGTACTTC. It translates to CSARGPGVVDIQYF.

This clonotype was observed many times. The CDR3 DNA reads as TGTGCCAGCTGGGCTAGACAGGTAGACTATGGCTACACCTTC. It is translated as CASWARQVDYGYTF. The chain couples TRBV28 to TRBJ1-2; TRBD1 is a possible D gene (6 bases). Trimming took 8 bases from V and 3 from J, leaving 16 bases between them. Germline assignment: CDR1 MDHEN and CDR2 SYDVKM. This CDR3 region has 14 residues.

The genes are TRBV19 and TRBJ1-5, with D perhaps matching TRBD1 (6 bases). The CDR3 length is 15 residues. Trimming removed 8 bases from V and 1 base from J, with 15 bases in between. Germline V gene data show CDR1 as LNHDA and CDR2 as SQIVND (reference sequence). The CDR3 nucleotides read TGTGCCAGTTCGTATACAGGGAACAGCAATCAGCCCCAGCATTTT. Translation gives CASSYTGNSNQPQHF. The whole variable domain, filled in from reference TRBV19 and TRBJ1-5, reads DGGITQSPKYLFRKEGQNVTLSCEQNLNHDAMYWYRQDPGQGLRLIYYSQIVNDFQKGDIAEGYSVSREKKESFPLTVTSAQKNPTAFYLCASSYTGNSNQPQHFGDGTRLSIL.

This clonotype was counted ten times or more. As DNA, the CDR3 is TGCAGTGCTAGGAGGGGCGGGGGGTTAAACAATGAGCAGTTCTTC. Its translation is CSARRGGGLNNEQFF. The rearrangement joins TRBV20-1 to TRBJ2-1, with 8 bases that match TRBD2. This CDR3 region has 15 residues. CDR1 DFQATT and CDR2 SNEGSKA come from the germline V gene (reference sequence). J gave up 5 bases and V 3 bases, and 9 bases lay outside the gene matches.

In this sample, this clonotype turned up many times. The gene calls are TRBV6-1 and TRBJ1-2; D might be TRBD1 (5 bases). Between the trimmed V and J ends, which lost 7 bases and 4 bases, there was a span of 16 bases. The germline CDR1 and CDR2 sequences are MNHNS and SASEGT. The CDR3 runs to 14 residues. CDR3 coding DNA: TGTGCCAGCACCACATTGAGGGGTACCTATGGCTACACCTTC. Protein: CASTTLRGTYGYTF.

V gene TRBV11-2 combines with J gene TRBJ1-2; D remains ambiguous. CDR1 and CDR2 from the germline V gene are SGHAT and FQNNGV. The CDR3 consists of 11 residues. The V and J ends lost 3 bases and 8 bases respectively, with 7 bases between them. CDR3 sequence (DNA): TGTGCCAGCAGCTTTTGGCAAGGCTACACCTTC. As protein: CASSFWQGYTF.

The V call is TRBV6-1, the J call TRBJ2-7; 8 bases match TRBD2. The J segment lost 5 bases and the V segment lost 10 bases, leaving 4 bases of the junction unmatched. CDR1 and CDR2 from the germline V gene are MNHNS and SASEGT. This CDR3 comprises 11 residues. CDR3 DNA sequence: TGTGCCACGGGGGGGGGAGACGAGCAGTACTTC. It specifies CATGGGDEQYF.

This clonotype was recorded many times. The chain has TRBV7-6 and TRBJ1-4; D possibly corresponds to TRBD1 (6 bases). Germline V CDR1 and CDR2: SGHVS, FNYEAQ. This CDR3 has 15 residues. V lost 5 bases and J lost 4, with 14 bases in between. The DNA of the CDR3 is TGTGCCAGCAGCCGCTGGACAGACGATAATGAAAAACTGTTTTTT. It encodes CASSRWTDDNEKLFF.

Concerning this clonotype itself: At one boundary the junction diverges from the germline segment, which might be a read error. The chain uses TRBV29-1 and TRBJ1-2; D possibly corresponds to TRBD1 (6 bases). This CDR3 has 13 amino acids. The germline CDR1 and CDR2 sequences are SQVTM and ANQGSEA. The CDR3 DNA is TGCAGCGTTGGTAGAGGGGGGGACTACGGCTACACCTTC. Amino acid sequence: CSVGRGGDYGYTF.

Many counts were recorded for this clonotype. The CDR3 loop is CASSKTSGGNPNEQFF. In DNA form, the CDR3 reads TGTGCCAGCAGCAAGACTAGCGGGGGAAACCCCAATGAGCAGTTCTTC. The chain combines TRBV7-3 with TRBJ2-1, with TRBD2 matching 12 bases. V was clipped by 5 bases and J by 6 bases; unmatched bases: 8. The CDR3 runs 16 residues. Germline loops: CDR1 SGHTA, CDR2 FQGTGA.

As for this clonotype: This may stem from a read error, because a much larger clone lies one nucleotide away. This chain joins TRBV14 and TRBJ2-7; D unresolved. Trimming took 3 bases from V and 2 from J, leaving 2 bases between them. Germline V CDR1 and CDR2: SGHDN, FVKESK. This CDR3 is built from 11 residues. The CDR3 reads CASSHPYEQYF. The CDR3 DNA follows: TGTGCCAGCAGCCACCCCTACGAGCAGTACTTC.

This clonotype was counted many times. The genes are TRBV7-9 and TRBJ2-7; 7 nucleotides match TRBD1. Germline lookup yields CDR1 SEHNR and CDR2 FQNEAQ (reference sequence). This CDR3 is 16 amino acids long. The V gene end was trimmed by 2 bases and the J gene end by 2 bases; junction bases not matched to a gene: 9. The CDR3 here is CASSLSGQILTYEQYF. The CDR3 DNA follows: TGTGCCAGCAGCTTATCGGGACAGATACTAACCTACGAGCAGTACTTC.

This clonotype was counted many times. The rearrangement uses TRBV2 and TRBJ1-2; TRBD1 is a possible D gene (5 bases). Looked up from germline, CDR1 is SNHLY and CDR2 is FYNNEI. The CDR3 extends over 14 amino acids. Trimming left V 4 bases short and J 3 bases short, with 12 bases between. The CDR3, as DNA: TGTGCCAGCAGTGGTAGGGGAGCGGACTATGGCTACACCTTC. Protein product: CASSGRGADYGYTF.

This clonotype has at least ten counts. The J gene is TRBJ2-1, the V gene TRBV6-2 or TRBV6-3; D perhaps matches TRBD2 (5 bases). The CDR3 covers 13 residues. V was trimmed by 0 bases and J by 9 bases, leaving 9 bases between them. Germline V gives CDR1 MNHEY, CDR2 SVGEGT. The CDR3 DNA follows: TGTGCCAGCAGTTACTCGTATGAGGGTGAGCAGTTCTTC. This sequence encodes CASSYSYEGEQFF.

The V call is TRBV7-2, the J call TRBJ2-5, with 9 bases fitting TRBD2. Trimming cost V 6 bases and J 3 bases; bases outside gene matches: 11. Germline assignment: CDR1 SGHTA and CDR2 FQGNSA. The CDR3 has 16 amino acids. CDR3 in DNA: TGTGCCAGCAGTTTAAATGCGGGGGGGCCGAAAGAGACCCAGTACTTC. Its protein product is CASSLNAGGPKETQYF.